This T cell receptor beta chain was obtained from a study of shared clonotypes between healthy human individuals. Study results and limitations: Rarefaction showed sorted-subset sequencing was incomplete despite large depth.

The V segment lost 5 bases and the J segment 2 bases; nucleotides outside the gene matches: 14. The germline gives CDR1 LNHDA, CDR2 SQIVND (reference sequence). This CDR3 contains 19 residues. Produced via immunoSEQ multiplex PCR; TCRdb's table is partial and in-frame only. The table includes 2 million to 2.5 million clones, roughly 93% detected once. A word on this clone: Its antigen is currently unknown.

This TCR came from a man between 18 and 35 years old in good health. Some clones in this sample may be carry-over from other donors' samples. This sequence joins TRBV19 and TRBJ2-1, with 11 bases fitting TRBD2. Sequencing input: naive CD4+ T cells from PBMCs. Subset in this sample: CD45RA+ positively selected. In DNA, the CDR3 is TGTGCCAGTAGTGCGCTAGCGGGAGGCCGAAGTCGAGCCTACAATGAGCAGTTCTTC. Translating gives CASSALAGGRSRAYNEQFF.